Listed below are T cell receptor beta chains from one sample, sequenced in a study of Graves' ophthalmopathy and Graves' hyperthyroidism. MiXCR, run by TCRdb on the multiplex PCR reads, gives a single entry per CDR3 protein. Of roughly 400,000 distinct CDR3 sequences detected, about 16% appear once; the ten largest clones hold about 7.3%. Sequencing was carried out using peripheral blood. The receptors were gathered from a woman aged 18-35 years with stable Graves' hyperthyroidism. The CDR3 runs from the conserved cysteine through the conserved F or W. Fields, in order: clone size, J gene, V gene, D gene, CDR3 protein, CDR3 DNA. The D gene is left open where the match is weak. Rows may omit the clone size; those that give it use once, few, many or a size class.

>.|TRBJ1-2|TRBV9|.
CASSGGGVGGPFNYPLRGYTF
TGTGCCAGCAGCGGCGGAGGCGTCGGGGGGCCCTTTAATTACCCCCTTCGCGGCTACACCTTC
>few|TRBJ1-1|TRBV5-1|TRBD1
CASSSTGTALVRNTEAFF
TGCGCCAGCAGCAGCACCGGGACAGCCCTAGTAAGGAACACTGAAGCTTTCTTT
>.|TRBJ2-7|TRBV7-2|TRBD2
CASSPPGGYSYEQYF
TGTGCCAGCAGCCCCCCCGGGGGGTACTCCTACGAGCAGTACTTC
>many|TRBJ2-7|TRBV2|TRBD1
CASSEALRWIIGGWVRGYEQYF
TGTGCCAGCAGTGAAGCGCTTCGGTGGATAATAGGGGGCTGGGTACGCGGATACGAGCAGTACTTC
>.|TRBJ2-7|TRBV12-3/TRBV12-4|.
CASSLGAFVEQYF
TGTGCCAGCAGTTTGGGTGCCTTCGTCGAGCAGTACTTC
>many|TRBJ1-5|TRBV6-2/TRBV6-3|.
CASSYNPTEPQHF
TGTGCCAGCAGTTATAACCCGACGGAGCCCCAGCATTTT
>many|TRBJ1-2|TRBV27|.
CASRSPSLNYGYTF
TGTGCCAGCAGGTCTCCCTCACTGAACTATGGCTACACCTTC
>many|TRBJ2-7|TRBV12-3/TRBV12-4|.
CASSPFGGWEQYF
TGTGCCAGCAGTCCCTTCGGGGGATGGGAGCAGTACTTC
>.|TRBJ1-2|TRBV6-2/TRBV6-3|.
CASSLRDGGGYTF
TGTGCCAGCAGTCTCCGGGATGGCGGTGGCTACACCTTC
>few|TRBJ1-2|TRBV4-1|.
CASSGARGAYGYTF
TGCGCCAGCTCGGGGGCTCGGGGCGCCTATGGCTACACCTTC
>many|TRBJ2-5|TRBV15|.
CATWKRETQYF
TGTGCCACCTGGAAGCGGGAGACCCAGTACTTC
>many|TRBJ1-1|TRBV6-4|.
CASRSGNGNEAFF
TGTGCCAGCAGATCAGGGAACGGGAATGAAGCTTTCTTT
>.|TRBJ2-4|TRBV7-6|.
CASSQGRQSGAKNIQYF
TGTGCCAGCAGCCAAGGGAGACAGTCAGGAGCCAAAAACATTCAGTACTTC
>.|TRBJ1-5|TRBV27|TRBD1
CASSLRQGRSNQPQHF
TGTGCCAGCAGTCTAAGACAGGGCCGGAGCAATCAGCCCCAGCATTTT
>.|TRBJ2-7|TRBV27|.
CASSSADSTYEQYF
TGTGCCAGCAGTTCCGCCGACAGCACCTACGAGCAGTACTTC
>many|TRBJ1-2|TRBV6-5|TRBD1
CASSYDRVKGYTF
TGTGCCAGCAGTTACGACAGGGTAAAAGGCTACACCTTC
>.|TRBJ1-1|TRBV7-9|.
CASSFDWSNTEAFF
TGTGCCAGCAGCTTTGATTGGAGCAACACTGAAGCTTTCTTT
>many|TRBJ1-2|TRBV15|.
CATSRGKALYGYTF
TGTGCCACCAGCAGAGGGAAGGCACTCTATGGCTACACCTTC
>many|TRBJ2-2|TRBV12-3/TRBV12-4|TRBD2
CASSDHAGGGAGGELFF
TGTGCCAGCAGTGACCATGCTGGCGGGGGGGCAGGCGGGGAGCTGTTTTTT
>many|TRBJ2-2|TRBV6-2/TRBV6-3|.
CASSYQGGGPTGELFF
TGTGCCAGCAGTTATCAGGGCGGCGGGCCAACCGGGGAGCTGTTTTTT
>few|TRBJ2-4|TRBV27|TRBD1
CASSSPKRGLKNIQYF
TGTGCCAGCAGTTCCCCCAAGAGGGGGCTGAAAAACATTCAGTACTTC
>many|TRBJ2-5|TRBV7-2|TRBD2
CASGREVSAETQYF
TGTGCCAGCGGACGGGAGGTCTCCGCGGAGACCCAGTACTTC
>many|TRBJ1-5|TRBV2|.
CASRGEGRQPQHF
TGTGCCAGCAGGGGGGAGGGCAGACAGCCCCAGCATTTT
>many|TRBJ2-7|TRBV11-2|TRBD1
CASSLDRGYEQYF
TGTGCCAGCAGTCTCGACAGGGGCTACGAGCAGTACTTC
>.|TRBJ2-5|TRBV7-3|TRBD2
CASRLTSGEEIQYF
TGTGCCAGCAGGTTGACTAGCGGGGAGGAGATCCAGTACTTC
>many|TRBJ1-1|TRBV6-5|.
CAGRVNTEAFF
TGTGCCGGTCGAGTAAACACTGAAGCTTTCTTT
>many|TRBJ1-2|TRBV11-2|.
CASSPRTGSDYGYTF
TGTGCCAGCAGCCCTCGAACAGGATCGGACTATGGCTACACCTTC
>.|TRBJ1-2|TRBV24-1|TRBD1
CATSEPGQRPNYGYTF
TGTGCCACCAGTGAACCGGGACAGAGGCCCAACTATGGCTACACCTTC
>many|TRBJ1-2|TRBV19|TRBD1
CASSILDRPNYGYTF
TGTGCCAGTAGTATCCTGGACAGGCCTAACTATGGCTACACCTTC
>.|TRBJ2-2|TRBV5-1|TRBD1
CASSIGQAGELFF
TGCGCCAGCAGCATCGGACAGGCCGGGGAGCTGTTTTTT
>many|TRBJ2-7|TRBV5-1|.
CASSLATLSYEQYF
TGCGCCAGCAGCTTGGCGACACTCTCCTACGAGCAGTACTTC
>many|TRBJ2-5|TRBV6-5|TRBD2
CASSWRGSQETQYF
TGTGCCAGCAGCTGGCGGGGGAGCCAAGAGACCCAGTACTTC
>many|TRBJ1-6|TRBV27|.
CASSYDSANNSPLHF
TGTGCCAGCAGCTACGACAGCGCAAATAATTCACCCCTCCACTTT
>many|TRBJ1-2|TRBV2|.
CASSAKILGKRGGYGYTF
TGTGCCAGCAGTGCCAAGATTCTGGGAAAAAGAGGGGGCTATGGCTACACCTTC
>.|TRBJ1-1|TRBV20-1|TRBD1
CSATGQGRPEAFF
TGCAGTGCTACCGGACAGGGACGTCCTGAAGCTTTCTTT
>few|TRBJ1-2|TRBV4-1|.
CASSQGWGDYGYTF
TGCGCCAGCAGCCAAGGGTGGGGTGACTATGGCTACACCTTC
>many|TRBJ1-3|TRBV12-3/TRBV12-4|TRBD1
CASNLGTGTGNTIYF
TGTGCCAGCAACCTAGGGACAGGGACTGGAAACACCATATATTTT
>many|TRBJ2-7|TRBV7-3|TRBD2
CASSLLPTSRSSYEQYF
TGTGCCAGCAGCCTCCTACCGACTAGCCGTAGCTCCTACGAGCAGTACTTC
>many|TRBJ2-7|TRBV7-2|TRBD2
CASSNSGGAYEQYF
TGTGCCAGCAGCAATAGCGGGGGGGCCTACGAGCAGTACTTC
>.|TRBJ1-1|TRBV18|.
CASSPKRVNTEAFF
TGTGCCAGCTCACCAAAGAGGGTGAACACTGAAGCTTTCTTT
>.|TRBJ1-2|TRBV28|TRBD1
CASSSLPGQNYGYTF
TGTGCCAGCAGTTCCCTGCCGGGACAGAACTATGGCTACACCTTC
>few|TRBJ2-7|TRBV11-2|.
CASSLERGPFPYEQYF
TGTGCCAGCAGCTTAGAACGGGGGCCGTTCCCCTACGAGCAGTACTTC
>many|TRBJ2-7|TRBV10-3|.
CAFGLPLRF
TGTGCCTTCGGGCTACCCTTACGATTC
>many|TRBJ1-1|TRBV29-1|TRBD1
CSVGLGGGGGAFF
TGCAGCGTTGGATTAGGGGGCGGCGGCGGAGCTTTCTTT
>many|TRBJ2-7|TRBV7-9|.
CASSSFRGYEQYF
TGTGCCAGCAGCTCCTTTAGGGGGTACGAGCAGTACTTC
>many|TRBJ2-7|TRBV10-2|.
CASSVGQGVQYF
TGCGCCAGCAGTGTTGGGCAGGGCGTGCAGTACTTC
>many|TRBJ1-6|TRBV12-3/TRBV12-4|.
CASSKLRGAGYSPLHF
TGTGCCAGCTCAAAACTTCGGGGGGCCGGGTATTCACCCCTCCACTTT
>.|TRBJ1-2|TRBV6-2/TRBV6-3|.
CASSPFMEASNYGYTF
TGTGCCAGCAGCCCCTTTATGGAGGCCTCTAACTATGGCTACACCTTC
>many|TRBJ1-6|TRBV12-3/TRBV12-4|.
CASSFLGSKSPLHF
TGTGCCAGCAGTTTTCTTGGTTCGAAATCACCCCTCCACTTT
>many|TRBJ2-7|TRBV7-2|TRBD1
CASSLGTGSFSEQYF
TGTGCCAGCAGCTTAGGGACAGGAAGTTTCAGCGAGCAGTACTTC
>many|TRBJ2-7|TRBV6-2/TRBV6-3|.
CASAQGYSYEQYF
TGTGCCAGCGCCCAAGGTTACTCCTACGAGCAGTACTTC
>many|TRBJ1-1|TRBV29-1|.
CSVEGNTEAFF
TGCAGCGTTGAGGGGAACACTGAAGCTTTCTTT
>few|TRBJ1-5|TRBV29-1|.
CSVGGELNQPQHF
TGCAGCGTTGGAGGGGAACTAAATCAGCCCCAGCATTTT
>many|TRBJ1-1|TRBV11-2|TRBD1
CASSFYRDRGTEAFF
TGTGCCAGCAGCTTTTACCGGGACAGAGGTACTGAAGCTTTCTTT
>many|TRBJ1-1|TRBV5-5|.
CASSSRTGITEAFF
TGTGCCAGCAGCTCCCGCACAGGGATTACTGAAGCTTTCTTT
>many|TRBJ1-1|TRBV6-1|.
CASSERGMSNEAFF
TGTGCCAGCAGTGAAAGGGGGATGAGTAATGAAGCTTTCTTT
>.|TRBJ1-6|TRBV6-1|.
CASRDQLYNSPLYF
TGTGCCAGCAGGGATCAGCTCTATAATTCACCACTCTACTTT
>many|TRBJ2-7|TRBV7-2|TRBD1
CASSLAKSGQGTYEQYF
TGTGCCAGCAGCTTAGCGAAATCGGGACAGGGAACCTACGAGCAGTACTTC
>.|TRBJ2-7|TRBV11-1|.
CASSTRLQGRSYEQYF
TGTGCCAGCAGCACCCGCTTGCAGGGGAGATCCTACGAGCAGTACTTC